The T cell receptor beta chain under discussion was sequenced for a study of T cell responses to AZD1222 COVID-19 vaccine. Remarks on this clone: Antigen unknown.

Findings of the study overall: Reportedly, close to half of spike-specific TCRs are directed against unmutated variant regions. Along spike, vaccine-associated CD4 TCRs were found throughout, with dominance at 160-218 and 743-854. In a largely white British group with more females than males, clonal diversity was possibly underestimated. At baseline, just six or seven AZD1222 recipients tested seropositive.

TCRdb keeps only in-frame clones here, not all; method: immunoSEQ multiplex PCR. The data show approximately 65,000 clones, around 75% seen once. This CDR3 has 14 residues. Trimming took off 0 bases at V and 0 bases at J, with 3 bases between the two ends. Per the germline V gene, CDR1 is LNHDA and CDR2 is SQIVND (reference sequence). The clonotype was recovered from an adult in good health. The chain is built from TRBV19 and TRBJ1-5; D uncertain. The source was peripheral blood, collected on day 0 of AZD1222 vaccination. The CDR3 DNA reads TGTGCCAGTAGTATAGAACCTAGCAATCAGCCCCAGCATTTT. Amino acids: CASSIEPSNQPQHF.